This TCR beta chain was sequenced during a study of cytomegalovirus exposure and HLA in healthy donors. Study-wide findings and caveats: The authors listed roughly 150 TCR beta chains as cytomegalovirus-associated. Presence/absence analyses assumed roughly uniform sequencing depth across donors. A cluster of highly shared sequence variants was likely a sequencing artifact.

Use of 60 Vbeta and 13 Jbeta primers characterized the PCR. The repertoire was sequenced with immunoSEQ multiplex PCR; TCRdb's copy has only in-frame clones and lacks some. The table has about 80,000 clones, roughly 80% seen once; the top ten hold about 34%. The V gene end was trimmed by 3 bases and the J gene end by 4 bases; junction bases not matched to a gene: 4. This CDR3 contains 14 residues. Germline-derived CDR1 and CDR2 are SEHNR and FQNEAQ (reference sequence). This clone is a singleton in its sample. Its antigen is not identified. Sequencing input: PBMCs. The V call is TRBV7-9, the J call TRBJ2-3, with 7 bases matching TRBD2. This TCR came from a man aged 45-65 years in good health and CMV-seropositive. The CDR3 loop is CASSFAGVADTQYF. In DNA form, the CDR3 reads TGTGCCAGCAGCTTTGCGGGAGTAGCAGATACGCAGTATTTT.